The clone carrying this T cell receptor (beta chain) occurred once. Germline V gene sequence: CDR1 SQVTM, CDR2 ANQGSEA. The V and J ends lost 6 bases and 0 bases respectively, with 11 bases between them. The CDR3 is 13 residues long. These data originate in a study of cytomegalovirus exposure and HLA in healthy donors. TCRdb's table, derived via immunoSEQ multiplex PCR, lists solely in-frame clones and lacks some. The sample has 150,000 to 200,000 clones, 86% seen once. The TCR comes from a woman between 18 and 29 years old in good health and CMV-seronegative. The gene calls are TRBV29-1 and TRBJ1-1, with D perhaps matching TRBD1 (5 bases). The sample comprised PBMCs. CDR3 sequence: CSVAGRMNTEAFF. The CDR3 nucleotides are TGCAGCGTCGCGGGACGGATGAACACTGAAGCTTTCTTT. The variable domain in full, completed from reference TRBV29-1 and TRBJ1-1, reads SAVISQKPSRDICQRGTSLTIQCQVDSQVTMMFWYRQQPGQSLTLIATANQGSEATYESGFVIDKFPISRPNLTFSTLTVSNMSPEDSSIYLCSVAGRMNTEAFFGQGTRLTVV.